What follows is one T cell receptor (beta chain) and its context. Per germline, CDR1 LNHNV and CDR2 YYDKDF (reference sequence). Trimming cost V 3 bases and J 3 bases, with 14 bases left between them. The CDR3 spans 15 residues. These data come from a study of blood T cell repertoires in COVID-19. For the study at large: From T cells, B-cell-depleted T cells, or PBMCs came the material, which was cDNA or gDNA.

Under the authors' procedure: Reference gene primer amplification yielded estimated nucleated cell counts. Measured with immunoSEQ multiplex PCR; TCRdb has only the in-frame clones, and not every one. V and J calls and clone size come straight from that table; D and trimming were deduced from the DNA. The sample has fewer than 350,000 clones, around 89% seen once. The sequence derives from a man between 35 and 55 years old with acute or convalescent COVID-19. Sequenced input: peripheral blood. The chain links TRBV15 to TRBJ1-2; the D gene is possibly TRBD1 (6 bases). The CDR3 DNA is TGTGCCACCAGCAGTGAACAGGGATTTGACTATGGCTACACCTTC. Protein sequence: CATSSEQGFDYGYTF.